The source of this TCR beta chain is a study of T-cell memory formation after mild COVID-19. Study in general: TCR clusters were mostly donor specific.

J lost 4 bases, V lost 4 bases, and 6 bases had no gene match. CDR1 and CDR2 from the germline V gene are SGHTA and FQGNSA. The CDR3 is 16 amino acids. One entry per CDR3 protein, called by TCRdb with MiXCR from the 5' RACE reads. The sample holds around 200,000 distinct CDR3 sequences, 16% seen once. A few counts support this clonotype. This chain links TRBV7-2 with TRBJ2-2; 10 bases are a match to TRBD2. The TCR sequence derives from an adult woman who had mild COVID-19 (a few samples of this study predate the infection). Cell type and time point are not known. The source material was PBMCs or a T cell subset sorted from them (not recorded which). CDR3 protein: CASSYQRGGGTGELFF. The CDR3 DNA reads TGTGCCAGCAGCTACCAGCGGGGGGGCGGCACCGGGGAGCTGTTTTTT.